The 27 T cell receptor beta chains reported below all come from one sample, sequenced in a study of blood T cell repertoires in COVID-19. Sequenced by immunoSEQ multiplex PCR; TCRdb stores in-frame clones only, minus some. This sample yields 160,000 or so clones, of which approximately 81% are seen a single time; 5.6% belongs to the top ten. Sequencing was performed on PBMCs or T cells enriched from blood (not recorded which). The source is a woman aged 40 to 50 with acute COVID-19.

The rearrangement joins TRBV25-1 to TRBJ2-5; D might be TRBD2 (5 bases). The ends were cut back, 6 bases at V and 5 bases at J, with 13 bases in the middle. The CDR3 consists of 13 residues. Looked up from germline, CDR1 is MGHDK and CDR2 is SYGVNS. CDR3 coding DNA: TGTGCCAGCAGGAGAGCGGTCGCGGAGACCCAGTACTTC. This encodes CASRRAVAETQYF. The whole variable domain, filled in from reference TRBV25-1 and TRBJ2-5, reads EADIYQTPRYLVIGTGKKITLECSQTMGHDKMYWYQQDPGMELHLIHYSYGVNSTEKGDLSSESTVSRIRTEHFPLTLESARPSHTSQYLCASRRAVAETQYFGPGTRLLVL.

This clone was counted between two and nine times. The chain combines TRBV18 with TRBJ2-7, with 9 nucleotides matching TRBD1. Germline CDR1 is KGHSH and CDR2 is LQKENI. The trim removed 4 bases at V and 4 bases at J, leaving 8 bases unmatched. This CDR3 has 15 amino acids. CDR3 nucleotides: TGTGCCAGCTCACTTGAGGGGACAGGGCTGTACGAGCAGTACTTC. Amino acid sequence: CASSLEGTGLYEQYF.

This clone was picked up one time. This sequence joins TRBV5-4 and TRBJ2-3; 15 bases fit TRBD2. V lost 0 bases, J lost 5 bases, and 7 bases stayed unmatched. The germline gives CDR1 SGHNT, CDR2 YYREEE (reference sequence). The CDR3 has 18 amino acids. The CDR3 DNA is TGTGCCAGCAGCTTGGCGGGACTAGCGGGAGGAAGGGAAGATACGCAGTATTTT. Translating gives CASSLAGLAGGREDTQYF.

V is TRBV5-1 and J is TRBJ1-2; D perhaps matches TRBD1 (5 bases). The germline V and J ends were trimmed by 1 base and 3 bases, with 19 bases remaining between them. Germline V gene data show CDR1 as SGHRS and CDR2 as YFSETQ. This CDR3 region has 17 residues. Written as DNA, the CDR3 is TGCGCCAGCAGCTTGACGGGACTTAACAATCCGGACTATGGCTACACCTTC. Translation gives CASSLTGLNNPDYGYTF.

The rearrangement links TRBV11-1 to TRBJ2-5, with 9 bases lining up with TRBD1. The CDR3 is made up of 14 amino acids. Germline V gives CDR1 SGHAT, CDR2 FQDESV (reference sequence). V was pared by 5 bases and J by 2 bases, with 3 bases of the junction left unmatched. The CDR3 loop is CASSPGQGQETQYF. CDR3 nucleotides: TGTGCCAGCAGCCCGGGACAGGGTCAAGAGACCCAGTACTTC.

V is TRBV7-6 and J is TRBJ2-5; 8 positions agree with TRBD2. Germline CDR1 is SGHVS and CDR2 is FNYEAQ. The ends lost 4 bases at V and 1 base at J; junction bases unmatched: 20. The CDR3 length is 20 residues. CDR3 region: CASSSPYTGLGDITQETQYF. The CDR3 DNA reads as TGTGCCAGCAGCTCCCCTTATACGGGACTAGGAGATATCACCCAAGAGACCCAGTACTTC.

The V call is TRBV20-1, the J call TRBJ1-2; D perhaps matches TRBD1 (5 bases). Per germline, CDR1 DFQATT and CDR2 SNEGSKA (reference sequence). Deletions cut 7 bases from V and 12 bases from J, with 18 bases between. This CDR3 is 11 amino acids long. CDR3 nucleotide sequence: TGCAGTGTTCCCGCCCAGGGAAAGGACACCTTC. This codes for CSVPAQGKDTF.

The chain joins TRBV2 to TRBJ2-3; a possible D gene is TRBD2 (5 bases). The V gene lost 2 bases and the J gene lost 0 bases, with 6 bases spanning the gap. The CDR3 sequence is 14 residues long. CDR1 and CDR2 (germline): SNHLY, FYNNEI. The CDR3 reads CASSERTSTDTQYF. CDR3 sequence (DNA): TGTGCCAGCAGTGAAAGGACTAGCACAGATACGCAGTATTTT.

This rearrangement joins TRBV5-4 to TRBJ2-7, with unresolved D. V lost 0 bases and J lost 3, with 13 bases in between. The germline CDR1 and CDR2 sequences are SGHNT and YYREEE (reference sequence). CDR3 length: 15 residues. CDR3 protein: CASSLALNADYEQYF. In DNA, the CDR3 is TGTGCCAGCAGCTTGGCCCTTAACGCGGACTACGAGCAGTACTTC.

The CDR3 sequence is CASSELGLAGGLDTQYF. The CDR3 coding sequence is TGTGCCAGCAGTGAATTGGGACTAGCGGGGGGGCTCGATACGCAGTATTTT. This chain connects TRBV25-1 to TRBJ2-3; 16 positions match TRBD2. Germline V gene lookup returns CDR1 MGHDK and CDR2 SYGVNS. The J segment lost 6 bases and the V segment lost 1 base, leaving 4 bases of the junction unmatched. The CDR3 sequence is 17 residues long.

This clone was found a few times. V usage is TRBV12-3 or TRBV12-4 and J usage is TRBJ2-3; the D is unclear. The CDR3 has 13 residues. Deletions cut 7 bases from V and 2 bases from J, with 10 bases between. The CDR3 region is CASKAANTDTQYF. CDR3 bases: TGTGCCAGCAAAGCTGCCAACACAGATACGCAGTATTTT.

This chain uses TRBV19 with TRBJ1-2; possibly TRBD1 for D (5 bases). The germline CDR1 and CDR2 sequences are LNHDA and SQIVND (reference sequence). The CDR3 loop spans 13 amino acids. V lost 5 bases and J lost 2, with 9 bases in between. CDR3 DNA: TGTGCCAGTAGTCAGGGTAAAAACTATGGCTACACCTTC. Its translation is CASSQGKNYGYTF.

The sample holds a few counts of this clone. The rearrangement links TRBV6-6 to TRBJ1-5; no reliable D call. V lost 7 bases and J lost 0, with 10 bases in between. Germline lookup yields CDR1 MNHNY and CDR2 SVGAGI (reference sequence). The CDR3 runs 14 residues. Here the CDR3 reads CASTRSNSNQPQHF. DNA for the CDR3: TGTGCCAGCACACGGAGCAATAGCAATCAGCCCCAGCATTTT.

The CDR3 DNA reads as TGTGCCAGCAGTCCCCAGGGGGCTTACTACAATGAGCAGTTCTTC. Protein sequence: CASSPQGAYYNEQFF. The chain employs TRBV11-2 and TRBJ2-1, with 8 bases aligning to TRBD1. The J segment lost 3 bases and the V segment lost 6 bases, leaving 7 bases of the junction unmatched. The germline CDR1 and CDR2 sequences are SGHAT and FQNNGV. The CDR3 spans 15 residues.

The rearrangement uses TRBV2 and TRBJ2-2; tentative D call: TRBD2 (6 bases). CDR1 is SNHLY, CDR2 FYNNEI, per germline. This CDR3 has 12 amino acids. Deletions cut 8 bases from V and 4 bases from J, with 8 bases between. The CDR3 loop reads CASGRGTGELFF. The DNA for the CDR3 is TGTGCCAGCGGGCGGGGCACCGGGGAGCTGTTTTTT.

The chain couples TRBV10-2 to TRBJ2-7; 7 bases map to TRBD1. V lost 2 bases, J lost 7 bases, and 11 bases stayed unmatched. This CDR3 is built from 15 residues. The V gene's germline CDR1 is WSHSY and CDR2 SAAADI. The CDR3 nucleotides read TGCGCCAGCAGTGAGGGGGAGACAGGGTTTGAAGAGCAGTACTTC. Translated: CASSEGETGFEEQYF.

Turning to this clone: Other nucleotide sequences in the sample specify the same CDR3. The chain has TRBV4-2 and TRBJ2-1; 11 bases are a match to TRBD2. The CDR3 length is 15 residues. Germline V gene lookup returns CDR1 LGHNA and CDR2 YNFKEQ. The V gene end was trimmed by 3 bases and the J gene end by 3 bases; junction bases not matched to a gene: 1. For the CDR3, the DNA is TGTGCCAGCAGCCAGGGGACTAGCGGCTACAATGAGCAGTTCTTC. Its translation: CASSQGTSGYNEQFF.

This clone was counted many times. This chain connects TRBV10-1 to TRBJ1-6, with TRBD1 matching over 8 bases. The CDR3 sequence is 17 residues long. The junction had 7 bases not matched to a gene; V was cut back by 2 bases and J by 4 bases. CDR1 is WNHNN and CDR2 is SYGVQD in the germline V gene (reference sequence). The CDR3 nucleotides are TGCGCCAGCAGTGAGCCAGACAGGGGCGAGTATAATTCACCCCTCCACTTT. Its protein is CASSEPDRGEYNSPLHF.

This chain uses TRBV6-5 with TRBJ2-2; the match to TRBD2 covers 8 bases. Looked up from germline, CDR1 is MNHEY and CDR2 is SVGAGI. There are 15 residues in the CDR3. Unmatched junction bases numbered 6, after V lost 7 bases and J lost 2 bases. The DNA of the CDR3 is TGTGCCAGCACCAAAGCGGGAGAAAACACCGGGGAGCTGTTTTTT. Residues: CASTKAGENTGELFF.

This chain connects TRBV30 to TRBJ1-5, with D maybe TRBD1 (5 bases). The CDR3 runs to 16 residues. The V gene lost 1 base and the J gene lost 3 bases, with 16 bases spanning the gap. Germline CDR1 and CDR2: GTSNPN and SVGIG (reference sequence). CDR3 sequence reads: CAWSGGGGGTNQPQHF. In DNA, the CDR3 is TGTGCCTGGAGTGGCGGTGGGGGAGGTACCAATCAGCCCCAGCATTTT. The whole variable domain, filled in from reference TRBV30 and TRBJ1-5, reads SQTIHQWPATLVQPVGSPLSLECTVEGTSNPNLYWYRQAAGRGLQLLFYSVGIGQISSEVPQNLSASRPQDRQFILSSKKLLLSDSGFYLCAWSGGGGGTNQPQHFGDGTRLSIL.

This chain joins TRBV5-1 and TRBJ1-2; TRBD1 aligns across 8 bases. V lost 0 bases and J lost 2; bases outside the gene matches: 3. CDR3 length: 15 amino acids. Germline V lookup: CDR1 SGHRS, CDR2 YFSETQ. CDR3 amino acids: CASSLGDRRNYGYTF. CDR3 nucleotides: TGCGCCAGCAGCTTGGGGGACAGGAGAAACTATGGCTACACCTTC.

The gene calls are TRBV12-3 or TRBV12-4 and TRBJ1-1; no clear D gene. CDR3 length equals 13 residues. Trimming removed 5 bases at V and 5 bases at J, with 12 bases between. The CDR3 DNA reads TGTGCCAGCAGTGTCCTACCTGAAACTGAAGCTTTCTTT. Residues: CASSVLPETEAFF.

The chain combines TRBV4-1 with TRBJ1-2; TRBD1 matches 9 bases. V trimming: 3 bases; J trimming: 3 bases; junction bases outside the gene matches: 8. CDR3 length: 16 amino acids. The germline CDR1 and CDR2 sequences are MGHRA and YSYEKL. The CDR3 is CASSHLDRGTDYGYTF. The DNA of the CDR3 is TGCGCCAGCAGCCACTTGGACAGGGGAACTGACTATGGCTACACCTTC.

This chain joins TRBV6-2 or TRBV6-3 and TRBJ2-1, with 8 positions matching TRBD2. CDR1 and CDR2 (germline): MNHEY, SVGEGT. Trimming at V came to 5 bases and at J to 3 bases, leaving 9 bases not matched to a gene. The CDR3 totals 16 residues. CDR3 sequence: CASSRLGTSSYNEQFF. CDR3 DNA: TGTGCCAGCAGTCGCCTAGGGACTAGTAGCTACAATGAGCAGTTCTTC.

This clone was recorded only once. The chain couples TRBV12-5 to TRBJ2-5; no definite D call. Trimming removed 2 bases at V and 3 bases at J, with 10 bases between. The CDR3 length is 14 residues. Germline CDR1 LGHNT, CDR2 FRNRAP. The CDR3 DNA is TGTGCTAGTGGTTTGTCGCCTCGAGAAGAGACCCAGTACTTC. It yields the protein CASGLSPREETQYF.

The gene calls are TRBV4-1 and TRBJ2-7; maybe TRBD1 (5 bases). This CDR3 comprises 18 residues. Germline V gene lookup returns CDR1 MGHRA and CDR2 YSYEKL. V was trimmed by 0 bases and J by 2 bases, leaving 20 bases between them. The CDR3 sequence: CASSQDRPGFGLPYEQYF. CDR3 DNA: TGCGCCAGCAGCCAAGATAGGCCAGGGTTCGGCCTACCCTACGAGCAGTACTTC.

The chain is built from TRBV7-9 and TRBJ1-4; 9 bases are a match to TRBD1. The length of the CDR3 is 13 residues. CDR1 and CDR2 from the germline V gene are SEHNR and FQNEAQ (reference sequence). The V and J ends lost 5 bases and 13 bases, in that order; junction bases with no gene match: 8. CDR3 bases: TGTGCCAGCAGCCTGGGACAGGGCTTAAGACTGTTTTTT. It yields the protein CASSLGQGLRLFF.